The clone carrying this T cell receptor beta chain was seen more than once but under ten times. In germline, CDR1 is SGHKS, CDR2 YYEKEE (reference sequence). The ends were cut back, 0 bases at V and 6 bases at J, with 7 bases in the middle. The CDR3 totals 13 residues. The data originate from a study of identical twins. Template switching introduced a universal primer site, and the cDNA bore unique molecular identifiers. TCRdb fed the 5' RACE reads into MiXCR, producing one record per CDR3 protein. Of about 340,000 distinct CDR3 sequences in the sample, approximately 8.8% were seen once. The chain is built from TRBV5-5 and TRBJ1-3; D perhaps matches TRBD1 (5 bases). Material: naive T cells sorted from blood. The TCR sequence derives from a woman aged 50 to 60 in good health. The CDR3 loop reads CASSLGGENTIYF. The CDR3 DNA follows: TGTGCCAGCAGCTTGGGGGGGGAAAACACCATATATTTT.